This T cell receptor (beta chain) is drawn from a study of blood T cell repertoires in COVID-19. Study-level background: T cells, B-cell-depleted T cells, or PBMCs supplied cDNA or gDNA.

Germline V gene lookup returns CDR1 SGHKS and CDR2 YYEKEE (reference sequence). V dropped 0 bases and J dropped 2; count of bases not matched to a gene: 2. The CDR3 is 15 amino acids. Using immunoSEQ multiplex PCR, the repertoire was profiled, and TCRdb retains in-frame clones only, with some absent. This sample has fewer than 250,000 clones, with over 80% found just once. This clonotype was sampled from a man aged 55 to 70 with COVID-19, enrolled during active disease. The specimen sequenced was peripheral blood. The chain uses TRBV5-5 and TRBJ1-3, with TRBD1 matching over 7 bases. CDR3 region: CASSLGTGTGNTIYF. The CDR3 nucleotides read TGTGCCAGCAGCTTGGGGACAGGTACTGGAAACACCATATATTTT.